The clone carrying this T cell receptor beta chain has just a few counts. This entry belongs to a study of blood T cell repertoires in COVID-19. The overall study: Nucleic acid was either cDNA or gDNA, and it came from T cells, B-cell-depleted T cells, or PBMCs.

The CDR3 is made up of 17 amino acids. The V and J ends lost 4 bases and 7 bases, in that order; junction bases with no gene match: 12. Germline V gene data show CDR1 as KGHDR and CDR2 as SFDVKD. In the original analysis: How many nucleated cells were present was estimated from reference gene primer amplification. Repertoires were generated with immunoSEQ multiplex PCR, while TCRdb's copy carries only in-frame clones and drops some. V and J calls and clone size are as listed in that table; D and trimming were resolved from the DNA. The sample carries 130,000 to 150,000 clones, almost 90% recorded once.

The receptor was isolated from a human donor in a cohort sampled during active COVID-19. Sequencing was carried out using peripheral blood. The chain is built from TRBV24-1 and TRBJ2-2, with 9 bases fitting TRBD1. In nucleotides, the CDR3 is TGTGCCACCAGTGACACACTACAGGGGGCGCGAAGCGGGGAGCTGTTTTTT. This encodes CATSDTLQGARSGELFF.